The rows below give T cell receptor beta chains drawn from one sample of a study of OX40 agonist ivuxolimab in advanced cancers. Data came from immunoSEQ multiplex PCR; TCRdb stores just in-frame clones and leaves some out. The sample consists of fewer than 110,000 clones, 80% to 95% of them appearing once. Here the sequenced sample was CD4+ or CD8+ T cells sorted from blood, taken in a trial of the OX40 agonist ivuxolimab. These receptors all come from an adult with an advanced solid tumor such as melanoma, head and neck, liver or kidney cancer. Each CDR3 is given with its conserved first and last residue. Fields, in order: clone size, V gene, D gene, CDR3 length, J gene, CDR3 DNA, CDR3 protein. The D gene is left open where the match is weak. Some rows have no size entry. The others give once, few or many, or a class for an expanded clone.

>.|TRBV6-4|TRBD1|14|TRBJ1-1
TGTGCCAGCAGCGCGGGACAGGGGGGTCCTGAAGCTTTCTTT
CASSAGQGGPEAFF
>.|TRBV5-4|TRBD1|16|TRBJ1-1
TGTGCCAGCAGCTTGCCCAACCGGGACAGTGGGACTGAAGCTTTCTTT
CASSLPNRDSGTEAFF
>.|TRBV5-6|.|14|TRBJ2-1
TGTGCCAGCAGCTTGGTCGTGACTCTCAATGAGCAGTTCTTC
CASSLVVTLNEQFF
>once|TRBV4-1|.|15|TRBJ1-4
TGCGCCAGCAGCCAAGGGCAGGGAAGTCATGAAAAACTGTTTTTT
CASSQGQGSHEKLFF
>once|TRBV30|TRBD1|14|TRBJ1-1
TGTGCCTGGAACGTCGGACAGGGAAACACTGAAGCTTTCTTT
CAWNVGQGNTEAFF
>.|TRBV18|.|12|TRBJ2-1
TGTGCCAGCTCAGAACAGGGTGGCGAGCAGTTCTTC
CASSEQGGEQFF
>.|TRBV6-1|.|14|TRBJ2-1
TGTGCCAGCAGGACCGCCGGGAGCACTACTGAGCAGTTCTTC
CASRTAGSTTEQFF
>.|TRBV5-1|TRBD1|15|TRBJ2-7
TGCGCCAGCAGCACGATAACAGGGGGTAAAATCGAGCAGTACTTC
CASSTITGGKIEQYF
>.|TRBV19|.|14|TRBJ2-7
TGTGCCAGTGGAGGGGGCGCGGCCATAAGGGAGCAGTACTTC
CASGGGAAIREQYF
>.|TRBV11-2|.|17|TRBJ2-1
TGTGCCAGCAGCTTAGATCGGGCACAGGGCTTAAAGGGTGAGCAGTTCTTC
CASSLDRAQGLKGEQFF
>once|TRBV12-5|.|14|TRBJ1-2
TGTGCTAGTGGTCTCGACAGGTTACTCTATGGCTACACCTTC
CASGLDRLLYGYTF
>.|TRBV6-6|.|14|TRBJ1-4
TGTGCCAGCAGCCCCCGGGGGGTTCGGGAAAAACTGTTTTTT
CASSPRGVREKLFF
>.|TRBV6-5|.|14|TRBJ2-7
TGTGCCAGCAGTTACGGGCAGGCGGGGTACGAGCAGTACTTC
CASSYGQAGYEQYF
>.|TRBV25-1|.|16|TRBJ1-4
TGTGCCAGCAGTGAACGCATGGGCAGTAGTAATGAAAAACTGTTTTTT
CASSERMGSSNEKLFF
>.|TRBV5-1|.|15|TRBJ2-7
TGCGCCAGCAGCTTGGCCTGGAGGGAAAGGGGCGAGCAGTACTTC
CASSLAWRERGEQYF
>.|TRBV7-9|.|16|TRBJ2-2
TGTGCCAGCATCCCTGGGAGGCAAAAGAACACCGGGGAGCTGTTTTTT
CASIPGRQKNTGELFF
>.|TRBV7-8|.|15|TRBJ1-1
TGTGCCAGCAGCTTAGCAGGGTACCAGAACACTGAAGCTTTCTTT
CASSLAGYQNTEAFF
>.|TRBV5-6|TRBD2|19|TRBJ2-2
TGTGCCAGCAGCCCGCTACTAGCGGGAGGGCCAGCGAACACCGGGGAGCTGTTTTTT
CASSPLLAGGPANTGELFF